The rows below give T cell receptor beta chains drawn from one sample of a study of blood T cells in healthy people across ages. TCRdb independently ran MiXCR on the 5' RACE reads; one entry per CDR3 protein. The data show about 560,000 distinct CDR3 sequences, roughly a quarter seen once. The same sample was also studied in work on T cells of mothers and their children.

The material sequenced was blood. The receptors stem from a boy between 2 and 15 years old in good health. Each CDR3 is given with its conserved first and last residue. A D gene is named only where the DNA matches it firmly. Size tells how often a clone was seen (once, few, many) or the class of an expanded clone, and some rows leave it out.

NA,TRBV3-1,NA,TRBJ1-5,CASSQGTLANQPQHF,TGTGCCAGCAGCCAGGGGACTTTAGCCAATCAGCCCCAGCATTTT
NA,TRBV3-1,NA,TRBJ1-1,CASARAINTEAFF,TGTGCCAGCGCACGAGCCATCAACACTGAAGCTTTCTTT
NA,TRBV2,NA,TRBJ1-4,CASSGERGNEKLFF,TGTGCCAGCAGCGGCGAAAGGGGAAATGAAAAACTGTTTTTT
NA,TRBV29-1,few,TRBJ2-7,CSGGTVGGEQYF,TGCAGCGGCGGAACGGTTGGGGGCGAGCAGTACTTC
TRBD2,TRBV6-2/TRBV6-3,NA,TRBJ2-2,CASSYSGGRAPNTGELFF,TGTGCCAGCAGTTACTCTGGAGGGAGGGCCCCGAACACCGGGGAGCTGTTTTTT
TRBD2,TRBV7-3,many,TRBJ2-1,CASSLISGGDNEQFF,TGTGCCAGCAGCTTAATTAGCGGGGGGGACAATGAGCAGTTCTTC
NA,TRBV7-9,NA,TRBJ2-1,CASSSPVLSVGTPYNEQFF,TGTGCCAGCAGCTCCCCGGTCCTAAGTGTGGGGACCCCCTACAATGAGCAGTTCTTC
NA,TRBV11-2,NA,TRBJ2-4,CASSLAGSLENIQYF,TGTGCCAGCAGCTTAGCCGGGAGTCTTGAAAACATTCAGTACTTC
TRBD1,TRBV20-1,NA,TRBJ2-7,CSALRTGEASYEQYF,TGCAGTGCTCTACGGACAGGCGAGGCGTCCTACGAGCAGTACTTC
NA,TRBV12-3/TRBV12-4,NA,TRBJ1-5,CASSPEGRWNQPQHF,TGTGCCAGCAGTCCAGAGGGACGTTGGAATCAGCCCCAGCATTTT
TRBD2,TRBV5-1,few,TRBJ2-5,CASSLGQLAGGQETQYF,TGCGCCAGCAGCTTGGGGCAACTAGCGGGAGGGCAAGAGACCCAGTACTTC
NA,TRBV6-1,NA,TRBJ2-3,CASSGRDWSTDTQYF,TGTGCCAGCAGTGGCCGGGATTGGAGCACAGATACGCAGTATTTT
NA,TRBV12-3/TRBV12-4,NA,TRBJ1-4,CASSPPGGRGEKLFF,TGTGCCAGCAGTCCCCCCGGGGGACGAGGAGAAAAACTGTTTTTT
NA,TRBV20-1,NA,TRBJ2-1,CSPAGGSSYNEQFF,TGCAGTCCCGCGGGCGGAAGCTCCTACAATGAGCAGTTCTTC
NA,TRBV7-2,NA,TRBJ2-7,CASSLAEGSYEQYF,TGTGCCAGCAGCTTAGCGGAGGGTTCCTACGAGCAGTACTTC
TRBD1,TRBV6-1,NA,TRBJ1-3,CAIRTGARRNTIYF,TGTGCCATCCGCACAGGGGCGCGACGAAACACCATATATTTT
TRBD2,TRBV20-1,few,TRBJ2-3,CSATLAGERTDTQYF,TGCAGTGCTACATTAGCGGGAGAAAGGACAGATACGCAGTATTTT
NA,TRBV5-1,NA,TRBJ2-3,CASSLAPSTLSTDTQYF,TGCGCCAGCAGCTTGGCCCCCTCGACGCTAAGCACAGATACGCAGTATTTT
TRBD2,TRBV3-1,few,TRBJ2-5,CASSPGGEGFRETQYF,TGTGCCAGCAGCCCGGGGGGGGAAGGTTTTAGGGAGACCCAGTACTTC
NA,TRBV2,few,TRBJ2-5,CASSDASHQKTQYF,TGTGCCAGCAGTGATGCGTCCCACCAAAAGACCCAGTACTTC
TRBD2,TRBV24-1,NA,TRBJ2-5,CATSGRLAGYWTETQYF,TGTGCCACCAGTGGTAGGCTAGCGGGGTACTGGACGGAGACCCAGTACTTC
TRBD2,TRBV5-6,NA,TRBJ2-7,CASSAWTSGSRSYEQYF,TGTGCCAGCAGCGCCTGGACTAGCGGGAGTAGGTCCTACGAGCAGTACTTC
NA,TRBV10-3,few,TRBJ1-3,CAIKDSPSGNTIYF,TGTGCCATCAAGGACAGCCCCTCTGGAAACACCATATATTTT
TRBD1,TRBV20-1,few,TRBJ1-5,CSAHPTGGNQPQHF,TGCAGTGCCCACCCGACAGGGGGCAATCAGCCCCAGCATTTT
NA,TRBV25-1,NA,TRBJ2-7,CASSEIGTGKVHEQYF,TGTGCCAGCAGTGAAATTGGTACAGGGAAGGTGCACGAGCAGTACTTC
TRBD2,TRBV29-1,many,TRBJ2-1,CSVDNGGDSYNEQFF,TGCAGCGTTGATAACGGGGGGGACTCCTACAATGAGCAGTTCTTC
TRBD1,TRBV12-3/TRBV12-4,NA,TRBJ1-1,CASSFRAGGLNTEAFF,TGTGCCAGCAGTTTTCGGGCAGGGGGTCTGAACACTGAAGCTTTCTTT
NA,TRBV7-6,NA,TRBJ2-1,CASSLEQQAVEQFF,TGTGCCAGCAGCTTAGAACAACAGGCGGTTGAGCAGTTCTTC
NA,TRBV29-1,few,TRBJ1-2,CSVEVLRLYGYTF,TGCAGCGTTGAAGTCTTACGGCTCTATGGCTACACCTTC
NA,TRBV12-3/TRBV12-4,NA,TRBJ2-2,CASSFGRPGVGELFF,TGTGCCAGCAGTTTTGGGCGTCCGGGTGTCGGGGAGCTGTTTTTT
NA,TRBV5-1,few,TRBJ2-7,CASSLAQQQYF,TGCGCCAGCAGCTTAGCCCAACAGCAGTACTTC
TRBD1,TRBV28,once,TRBJ2-7,CASSKTGARYEQYF,TGTGCCAGCAGCAAGACAGGGGCGCGCTACGAGCAGTACTTC
TRBD1,TRBV12-3/TRBV12-4,NA,TRBJ2-6,CASRLRQGYDSGANVLTF,TGTGCCAGCAGACTCAGACAGGGATACGACTCTGGGGCCAACGTCCTGACTTTC
NA,TRBV10-3,NA,TRBJ1-2,CAIRDRDYGYTF,TGTGCCATCAGGGACAGAGACTATGGCTACACCTTC
NA,TRBV20-1,NA,TRBJ2-4,CSARDLGLAKNIQYF,TGCAGTGCTAGAGATCTGGGACTAGCCAAAAACATTCAGTACTTC
TRBD1,TRBV6-2/TRBV6-3,NA,TRBJ1-4,CASRATGATNEKLFF,TGTGCCAGCAGAGCTACAGGGGCAACTAATGAAAAACTGTTTTTT
NA,TRBV12-3/TRBV12-4,NA,TRBJ2-5,CASRKTGTYGTQYF,TGTGCCAGCAGGAAAACAGGGACTTATGGGACCCAGTACTTC
TRBD1,TRBV5-4,few,TRBJ2-7,CASSPLQTGPYEQYF,TGTGCCAGCAGCCCATTGCAGACAGGGCCCTACGAGCAGTACTTC
TRBD2,TRBV7-6,few,TRBJ2-7,CASSLTGTTYEQYF,TGTGCCAGCAGCTTAACCGGGACTACCTACGAGCAGTACTTC
NA,TRBV5-1,NA,TRBJ1-1,CASSLQTGRATEAFF,TGCGCCAGCAGCTTACAGACAGGAAGAGCAACTGAAGCTTTCTTT
TRBD1,TRBV7-2,NA,TRBJ1-5,CASSLVGTGELGNQPQHF,TGTGCCAGCAGCTTAGTAGGGACAGGGGAATTGGGCAATCAGCCCCAGCATTTT
TRBD1,TRBV27,NA,TRBJ2-7,CASSLAAGGEQYF,TGTGCCAGCAGTTTGGCTGCAGGGGGCGAGCAGTACTTC
TRBD2,TRBV7-6,few,TRBJ2-1,CASSLGTSASSYNEQFF,TGTGCCAGCAGCTTAGGGACTAGCGCAAGCTCCTACAATGAGCAGTTCTTC
NA,TRBV6-5,NA,TRBJ2-7,CASSYSYDYEQYF,TGTGCCAGCAGTTACTCGTACGACTACGAGCAGTACTTC
NA,TRBV27,NA,TRBJ1-2,CASSLYDRNYGYTF,TGTGCCAGCAGTTTGTATGACCGCAACTATGGCTACACCTTC
TRBD2,TRBV7-2,NA,TRBJ2-7,CASSLAIAGGPNEQYF,TGTGCCAGCAGCTTAGCTATAGCGGGAGGGCCCAACGAGCAGTACTTC
NA,TRBV4-1,NA,TRBJ2-7,CASSHGFTSYEQYF,TGCGCCAGCAGCCACGGTTTTACTAGCTACGAGCAGTACTTC
NA,TRBV14,few,TRBJ1-3,CASSQRGLSGNTIYF,TGTGCCAGCAGCCAACGAGGTCTCTCTGGAAACACCATATATTTT
NA,TRBV12-3/TRBV12-4,few,TRBJ2-1,CASLKGGSYNEQFF,TGTGCCAGCCTAAAAGGGGGATCCTACAATGAGCAGTTCTTC
NA,TRBV3-1,NA,TRBJ2-7,CASSPSPSSYEQYF,TGTGCCAGCAGCCCCTCCCCGAGCTCCTACGAGCAGTACTTC
NA,TRBV5-1,NA,TRBJ1-3,CASSLNRAGNTIYF,TGCGCCAGCAGCTTGAACAGGGCTGGAAACACCATATATTTT
TRBD2,TRBV6-5,NA,TRBJ2-1,CASRLAGGSINEQFF,TGTGCCAGCAGGCTAGCGGGGGGGTCTATTAATGAGCAGTTCTTC
NA,TRBV7-2,NA,TRBJ2-7,CASSLIRRGRGAYEQYF,TGTGCCAGCAGCTTAATCCGACGGGGGAGGGGGGCCTACGAGCAGTACTTC